The source of this T cell receptor beta chain is a study of blood T cells in healthy people across ages. Overall study findings and caveats: A greater number of naive CD4+ cells and higher diversity distinguished long-lived donors from aged donors. The fall in TCR beta diversity per million T cells was roughly linear with age.

Turning to this clonotype: Antigen: not known.

Russia was home to the donors, healthy Caucasian individuals aged about 6 to 90. In each sample, at least 6.5 million PBMCs were isolated. The second PCR ran about 6 to 12 cycles with a sample-barcoded 5' primer and J-beta primers. Each CDR3 protein is one row after TCRdb ran MiXCR on the 5' RACE reads. The sample lists hundreds of thousands of distinct CDR3 sequences, around three fifths occurring once. The receptor comes from a man in his sixties in good health. Material for sequencing was blood.

CDR3 region: CASSQDSGGDTDTQYF. The CDR3 DNA follows: TGTGCCAGCAGCCAAGATAGCGGGGGGGACACAGATACGCAGTATTTT. This chain connects TRBV4-2 to TRBJ2-3; 11 bases map to TRBD2. The CDR3 is 16 residues long. Germline-derived CDR1 and CDR2 are LGHNA and YNFKEQ. V lost 0 bases, J lost 2 bases, and 1 base stayed unmatched.